This TCR beta chain was sequenced for a study of beta chain features in type 1 diabetes. The trim removed 3 bases at V and 10 bases at J, leaving 9 bases unmatched. The CDR3 extends over 15 amino acids. Germline values: CDR1 SGDLS, CDR2 YYNGEE. Expressed TCRB transcripts got sequenced, as all isolated RNA was reverse transcribed. Repertoires were generated with immunoSEQ multiplex PCR, while TCRdb's copy carries only in-frame clones and drops some. This table has hundreds of thousands of clones, roughly a tenth appearing once. As for this clone: Its specificity is not known.

Whole-study findings and limits: Patients with Type 1 diabetes showed moderately but significantly shorter TCRB CDR3s in all four CD4+ subsets. Reduced insertions and increased deletions marked VDJ junctions in type 1 diabetes patients.

The source is a man aged 30 to 39 with type 1 diabetes. The gene calls are TRBV9 and TRBJ1-6; TRBD1 matches at 8 bases. Sequencing was done on a sample of central memory CD4+ T cells from blood. In DNA, the CDR3 is TGTGCCAGCAGCGGACCTGGGGACAGGATATCACCCCTCCACTTT. It encodes CASSGPGDRISPLHF.